The 14 T cell receptor beta chains given below trace back to one sample, sequenced in a study of graft-versus-host responses after intestinal transplantation. Libraries were prepared by immunoSEQ multiplex PCR; TCRdb keeps only in-frame clonotypes and omits some of them. The sample holds 85,000 to 100,000 clones; around 92% are singletons and the top ten take about 0.072%. No cognate antigen is known for these TCRs. The sequencing used unstimulated CD8+ T cells sorted from spleen or lymph node cells, collected before transplant. These receptors all come from a human donor who was the organ donor for an intestinal transplant.

This clone has just one count. This chain joins TRBV28 and TRBJ2-2; D may be TRBD1 (5 bases). Trimming took 8 bases from V and 3 from J, leaving 10 bases between them. Germline loops: CDR1 MDHEN, CDR2 SYDVKM. CDR3 length: 13 residues. CDR3 in amino acids: CASDAGYTGELFF. For the CDR3, the DNA is TGTGCCAGCGATGCAGGGTACACCGGGGAGCTGTTTTTT.

The DNA for the CDR3 is TGTGCCATCAGTGATGCTAGCGAGAGTAGTTATTACGAGCAGTACTTC. Protein product: CAISDASESSYYEQYF. The chain employs TRBV10-3 and TRBJ2-7, with D maybe TRBD2 (6 bases). Germline CDR1 and CDR2: ENHRY and SYGVKD. V was clipped by 3 bases and J by 4 bases, with 19 bases between them. This CDR3 is 16 amino acids long.

The V call is TRBV4-1, the J call TRBJ1-1; 9 positions match TRBD1. This CDR3 is 14 amino acids long. CDR1 is MGHRA, CDR2 YSYEKL, per germline. With 4 bases clipped from V and 1 base from J, the junction kept 1 base outside the gene matches. Written as DNA, the CDR3 is TGCGCCAGCAGCCCGGGACAGGGGAACACTGAAGCTTTCTTT. Its translation: CASSPGQGNTEAFF.

The chain is built from TRBV7-9 and TRBJ2-1; tentatively, D is TRBD2 (6 bases). CDR3 size: 16 residues. V shed 2 bases and J shed 0 bases, with 11 bases lying between them. The germline V gene has CDR1 SEHNR and CDR2 FQNEAQ (reference sequence). The CDR3 DNA sequence: TGTGCCAGCAGCTTAACTCGGGGGAGCTCCTACAATGAGCAGTTCTTC. This sequence encodes CASSLTRGSSYNEQFF.

This chain links TRBV6-1 with TRBJ2-7; the match to TRBD1 covers 8 bases. The V gene end was trimmed by 7 bases and the J gene end by 2 bases; junction bases not matched to a gene: 4. The CDR3 has 13 residues. CDR1 and CDR2 (germline): MNHNS, SASEGT. The chain's CDR3 is CASTDRGPYEQYF. The DNA of the CDR3 is TGTGCCAGCACAGACAGGGGCCCCTACGAGCAGTACTTC.

The V call is TRBV4-1, the J call TRBJ2-1, with a tentative D call TRBD1 (5 bases). Germline V gene data show CDR1 as MGHRA and CDR2 as YSYEKL. CDR3 length: 17 residues. V gave up 2 bases and J gave up 0 bases, with 14 bases separating them. The CDR3 spells CASSQRTIRDSYNEQFF. CDR3 coding DNA: TGCGCCAGCAGCCAAAGGACAATCAGAGACTCCTACAATGAGCAGTTCTTC.

The V and J genes are TRBV6-5 and TRBJ2-5, with 7 bases fitting TRBD2. The length of the CDR3 is 13 residues. V lost 6 bases to trimming and J lost 4 bases; unmatched junction nucleotides: 5. The germline V gene has CDR1 MNHEY and CDR2 SVGAGI. CDR3 protein: CASRKRGTETQYF. DNA for the CDR3: TGTGCCAGCAGAAAGCGGGGAACAGAGACCCAGTACTTC.

This chain joins TRBV7-6 and TRBJ1-1; TRBD1 aligns across 8 bases. The CDR3 runs to 15 residues. Losses at the gene ends were 4 bases for V and 0 bases for J; bases not matched to a gene: 4. The germline gives CDR1 SGHVS, CDR2 FNYEAQ. Here the CDR3 reads CASSSGTGMNTEAFF. CDR3 DNA sequence: TGTGCCAGCAGCTCCGGGACAGGCATGAACACTGAAGCTTTCTTT.

The chain uses TRBV7-9 and TRBJ1-1; 7 bases map to TRBD1. CDR1 is SEHNR, CDR2 FQNEAQ, per germline (reference sequence). Trimming took 4 bases from V and 8 from J; bases not matched to a gene: 4. The CDR3 contains 12 residues. CDR3 region: CASSSLDREAFF. Here the CDR3 DNA reads TGTGCCAGCAGCTCCTTGGACAGGGAAGCTTTCTTT.

The chain couples TRBV6-4 to TRBJ2-7; 14 bases are shared with TRBD2. CDR1 MRHNA and CDR2 SNTAGT come from the germline V gene. Trimming removed 5 bases from V and 3 bases from J; junction bases left unmatched: 15. This CDR3 is 19 amino acids long. The CDR3 DNA is TGTGCCAGCAGTACCCGAGATAGACTAGCGGGAGGGCTGAACTACGAGCAGTACTTC. It encodes CASSTRDRLAGGLNYEQYF.

This chain joins TRBV29-1 and TRBJ1-1; no reliable D call. The V gene's germline CDR1 is SQVTM and CDR2 ANQGSEA. V was pared by 8 bases and J by 5 bases, with 15 bases between. The CDR3 loop spans 12 amino acids. The CDR3 sequence is CSNSPFGTEAFF. In nucleotides, the CDR3 is TGCAGCAATTCGCCATTCGGGACTGAAGCTTTCTTT.

The chain has TRBV27 and TRBJ2-1; TRBD2 aligns across 9 bases. Germline trimming cut 2 bases from V and 7 bases from J; bases unmatched to any gene: 6. CDR3 length equals 15 residues. Per germline, CDR1 MNHEY and CDR2 SMNVEV (reference sequence). In DNA form, the CDR3 reads TGTGCCAGCAGTTTAATAGCGGGAGAACTAAATGAGCAGTTCTTC. It encodes CASSLIAGELNEQFF.

This chain connects TRBV27 to TRBJ2-1, with TRBD2 matching over 9 bases. The CDR3 spans 16 residues. Germline V gives CDR1 MNHEY, CDR2 SMNVEV (reference sequence). Trimming cost V 5 bases and J 2 bases; bases outside gene matches: 7. The CDR3 DNA reads as TGTGCCAGCAGTAAAATAGCGGGAGTGGCCTACAATGAGCAGTTCTTC. Protein: CASSKIAGVAYNEQFF.

V gene TRBV7-9 combines with J gene TRBJ1-1; D uncertain. V was shortened by 1 base and J by 1 base, with 4 bases between the two germline ends. The CDR3 contains 13 residues. The germline gives CDR1 SEHNR, CDR2 FQNEAQ (reference sequence). Here the CDR3 DNA reads TGTGCCAGCAGCTTAGGGAGGAACACTGAAGCTTTCTTT. Residues: CASSLGRNTEAFF. Drawing the rest from reference TRBV7-9 and TRBJ1-1, the complete variable domain is DTGVSQNPRHKITKRGQNVTFRCDPISEHNRLYWYRQTLGQGPEFLTYFQNEAQLEKSRLLSDRFSAERPKGSFSTLEIQRTEQGDSAMYLCASSLGRNTEAFFGQGTRLTVV.